The next 22 T cell receptor beta chains were all read from a single sample in a study of Graves' ophthalmopathy and Graves' hyperthyroidism. TCR beta CDR3 amplification used RNA transcripts. HTBI primers served in a first-round RT-PCR, which a second-round multiplex PCR followed. MiXCR was run by TCRdb on the multiplex PCR reads, yielding one entry per CDR3 protein. The sample includes some 410,000 distinct CDR3 sequences, more than 20% of them seen just once. The material sequenced was peripheral blood. The source is a woman under 30 with stable Graves' hyperthyroidism.

This clonotype has at least ten counts. The rearrangement uses TRBV7-8 and TRBJ2-5, with D tentatively TRBD2 (7 bases). CDR1 and CDR2 (germline): SGHVS, FQNEAQ. The CDR3 is 15 amino acids. V was cut by 4 bases and J by 5 bases, with 17 bases left in between. The CDR3 DNA follows: TGTGCCAGCAGCTCCCTAGGGGGGGTTGGGGAGACCCAGTACTTC. Protein sequence: CASSSLGGVGETQYF.

This clonotype was counted between two and nine times. CDR3 protein: CASSVPTGFQYGYTF. Written as DNA, the CDR3 is TGTGCCAGCAGCGTACCGACAGGGTTCCAGTATGGCTACACCTTC. The chain carries TRBV5-6 and TRBJ1-2; 7 bases align to TRBD1. Germline V gene lookup returns CDR1 SGHDT and CDR2 YYEEEE. V shed 4 bases and J 5 bases; nucleotides not matched to a gene: 11. The CDR3 has 15 residues.

This clonotype was observed many times. This chain uses TRBV14 with TRBJ2-1; weak D call: TRBD2 (7 bases). V was cut by 4 bases and J by 7 bases, with 17 bases left in between. CDR1 is SGHDN and CDR2 is FVKESK in the germline V gene. The CDR3 runs 15 residues. The CDR3 DNA sequence: TGTGCCAGCAGCCGAGTCCGGGGGGCGGGGAATGAGCAGTTCTTC. This encodes CASSRVRGAGNEQFF.

This chain joins TRBV2 and TRBJ1-2; tentative D call: TRBD1 (6 bases). V dropped 10 bases and J dropped 4 bases, with 13 bases sitting between them. The CDR3 length is 12 residues. In germline, CDR1 is SNHLY, CDR2 FYNNEI. The chain's CDR3 is CANRQDPYGYTF. The CDR3 coding sequence is TGTGCCAACAGACAGGACCCCTATGGCTACACCTTC. The whole variable domain, filled in from reference TRBV2 and TRBJ1-2, reads EPEVTQTPSHQVTQMGQEVILRCVPISNHLYFYWYRQILGQKVEFLVSFYNNEISEKSEIFDDQFSVERPDGSNFTLKIRSTKLEDSAMYFCANRQDPYGYTFGSGTRLTVV.

The chain joins TRBV7-2 to TRBJ1-3; no clear D gene. The CDR3 loop spans 15 amino acids. Per germline, CDR1 SGHTA and CDR2 FQGNSA. V was clipped by 5 bases and J by 0 bases, with 11 bases between them. The CDR3 coding sequence is TGTGCCAGCAGCCCAAGGGCCTCCTCTGGAAACACCATATATTTT. Residues: CASSPRASSGNTIYF.

This clonotype was seen many times. This chain connects TRBV4-1 to TRBJ2-7; D tentatively reads TRBD1 or TRBD2 (5 bases each). Trimming took 1 base from V and 2 from J, leaving 12 bases between them. Per germline, CDR1 MGHRA and CDR2 YSYEKL. CDR3 length equals 15 residues. The DNA for the CDR3 is TGCGCCAGCAGCCAAGGCTGGGGGATCGCCTACGAGCAGTACTTC. This sequence encodes CASSQGWGIAYEQYF.

This chain joins TRBV11-3 and TRBJ2-5, with a possible D match to TRBD2 (5 bases). CDR1 and CDR2 (germline): SGHNT, YENEEA. V lost 4 bases and J lost 4, with 10 bases in between. There are 13 residues in the CDR3. The CDR3 DNA follows: TGTGCCAGCAGCTCCCGGGAAAGAGAGACCCAGTACTTC. The encoded protein is CASSSRERETQYF.

This clonotype was detected many times. The chain couples TRBV19 to TRBJ2-7; no firm D call. The CDR3 is made up of 14 amino acids. CDR1 and CDR2 from the germline V gene are LNHDA and SQIVND (reference sequence). V was pared by 2 bases and J by 5 bases, with 13 bases between. CDR3 DNA: TGTGCCAGTAGTATACGGCCCCTAGTAGACGAGCAGTACTTC. This translates into CASSIRPLVDEQYF.

This clonotype was recorded many times. The chain employs TRBV5-6 and TRBJ1-1, with a possible D match to TRBD1 (6 bases). This CDR3 contains 14 residues. V shed 4 bases and J shed 8 bases, with 18 bases lying between them. CDR1 SGHDT and CDR2 YYEEEE come from the germline V gene. The CDR3 protein is CASSPDIVGAEAFF. The CDR3 DNA reads as TGTGCCAGCAGCCCAGATATCGTGGGGGCCGAAGCTTTCTTT.

At least ten counts were recorded for this clonotype. This rearrangement joins TRBV20-1 to TRBJ1-2; 12 bases line up with TRBD1. J was trimmed by 1 base and V by 1 base; bases with no gene match: 10. Germline V gives CDR1 DFQATT, CDR2 SNEGSKA (reference sequence). The CDR3 has 18 residues. The CDR3 is CSARGRPGQGAHNYGYTF. The CDR3 bases are TGCAGTGCTAGAGGTCGACCGGGACAGGGGGCGCATAACTATGGCTACACCTTC.

This clonotype has at least ten counts. The chain has TRBV6-2 or TRBV6-3 and TRBJ2-2; D is undetermined. This CDR3 has 16 amino acids. The germline gives CDR1 MNHEY, CDR2 SVGEGT. Trimming removed 7 bases at V and 5 bases at J, with 20 bases between. The CDR3: CASKQISGSRTGELFF. The CDR3, as DNA: TGTGCCAGCAAACAAATCTCGGGCAGTAGGACCGGGGAGCTGTTTTTT.

The sample holds a few counts of this clonotype. A much larger clone differs from this one at a single base, so this may be a read error. J is TRBJ1-6 and V is TRBV20-1, with a tentative D call TRBD1 (5 bases). Germline lookup yields CDR1 DFQATT and CDR2 SNEGSKA (reference sequence). The CDR3 spans 15 residues. This CDR3 reads CSAPGQGQDYSHLHF. Written as DNA, the CDR3 is TGCAGTGCCCCCGGGCAGGGCCAGGATTATTCACACCTCCACTTT.

A few counts support this clonotype. The chain carries TRBV18 and TRBJ2-4; D remains ambiguous. This CDR3 has 13 amino acids. From germline, CDR1 is KGHSH and CDR2 LQKENI. Trimming removed 2 bases at V and 4 bases at J, with 6 bases between. In DNA form, the CDR3 reads TGTGCCAGCTCACCAGATAAGAAAAACATTCAGTACTTC. Its protein is CASSPDKKNIQYF.

This chain joins TRBV5-1 and TRBJ2-2; possible D gene TRBD2, 6 bases. V lost 3 bases and J lost 5, with 14 bases in between. CDR1 and CDR2 from the germline V gene are SGHRS and YFSETQ. CDR3 length: 15 residues. The CDR3: CASSWRDPDTGELFF. The CDR3 DNA reads as TGCGCCAGCAGCTGGCGGGACCCGGATACCGGGGAGCTGTTTTTT.

This clonotype was seen more than once but under ten times. The J gene is TRBJ2-5, the V gene TRBV4-2; 8 nucleotides line up with TRBD2. This CDR3 has 13 residues. V shed 4 bases and J 5 bases; nucleotides not matched to a gene: 3. The germline CDR1 and CDR2 sequences are LGHNA and YNFKEQ. Written as DNA, the CDR3 is TGTGCCAGCAGCCCCCGGGAGGGCGAGACCCAGTACTTC. This codes for CASSPREGETQYF.

This clonotype was seen at least ten times. V is TRBV6-1 and J is TRBJ1-1; no reliable D call. Germline CDR1 is MNHNS and CDR2 is SASEGT. Trimming left V 6 bases short and J 1 base short, with 12 bases between. CDR3 size: 14 residues. The chain's CDR3 is CASSHAVENTEAFF. For the CDR3, the DNA is TGTGCCAGCAGCCACGCGGTTGAGAACACTGAAGCTTTCTTT.

This clonotype was seen ten or more times. V usage is TRBV7-2 and J usage is TRBJ2-5; D could derive from TRBD1 or TRBD2 (5 bases each). V shed 5 bases and J shed 0 bases, with 13 bases lying between them. There are 15 residues in the CDR3. In germline, CDR1 is SGHTA, CDR2 FQGNSA. DNA of the CDR3: TGTGCCAGCAGCCCCATGGGACCGTACCAAGAGACCCAGTACTTC. Its translation is CASSPMGPYQETQYF.

In its sample, this clonotype was seen many times. The V and J genes are TRBV20-1 and TRBJ1-2; 8 bases fit TRBD1. The trim removed 3 bases at V and 4 bases at J, leaving 28 bases unmatched. Germline assignment: CDR1 DFQATT and CDR2 SNEGSKA (reference sequence). The CDR3 loop spans 21 amino acids. The CDR3 DNA follows: TGCAGTGCTAGTTTCCTGGGACAGGTGTCCATTAGTCGGGGTTTAGGCTATGGCTACACCTTC. It yields the protein CSASFLGQVSISRGLGYGYTF.

This clonotype has at least ten counts. The DNA of the CDR3 is TGTGCCATCAGTGAGGGTAGCACAGATACGCAGTATTTT. As protein: CAISEGSTDTQYF. The J gene is TRBJ2-3, the V gene TRBV10-3; D remains unclear. This CDR3 contains 13 residues. Germline CDR1 is ENHRY and CDR2 is SYGVKD. V lost 2 bases to trimming and J lost 0 bases, with 3 bases between them.

This clonotype was seen at least ten times. The genes are TRBV28 and TRBJ1-5; possible D gene TRBD1, 6 bases. Trimming pared 2 bases from V and 4 bases from J, leaving 12 bases between. The CDR3 contains 15 residues. Germline values: CDR1 MDHEN, CDR2 SYDVKM. The CDR3: CASSLETGRNQPQHF. The CDR3 nucleotides are TGTGCCAGCAGTTTAGAAACAGGGAGGAATCAGCCCCAGCATTTT.

This clonotype was observed many times. The chain has TRBV20-1 and TRBJ1-6; 9 nucleotides agree with TRBD1. V gave up 3 bases and J gave up 6 bases; unmatched junction bases: 6. This CDR3 contains 15 residues. Germline values: CDR1 DFQATT, CDR2 SNEGSKA (reference sequence). CDR3 region: CSARNRGRGNSPLHF. The CDR3 DNA follows: TGCAGTGCTAGGAACAGGGGGCGCGGTAATTCACCCCTCCACTTT.

This clonotype was observed at least ten times. The rearrangement uses TRBV11-2 and TRBJ2-5; the D gene is possibly TRBD1 (5 bases). CDR1 and CDR2 from the germline V gene are SGHAT and FQNNGV. The CDR3 loop spans 13 amino acids. V lost 3 bases to trimming and J lost 3 bases, with 8 bases between them. The CDR3 loop is CASSFGQEETQYF. The DNA of the CDR3 is TGTGCCAGCAGCTTTGGACAAGAAGAGACCCAGTACTTC.